This T cell receptor beta chain originates from a study of glioma-infiltrating T cells after dendritic cell vaccination. Described time point: after dendritic cell vaccination, including at tumor progression/relapse. CDR1 and CDR2 (germline): SGHTA, FQGNSA. The CDR3 has 17 amino acids. The V gene end was trimmed by 6 bases and the J gene end by 6 bases; junction bases not matched to a gene: 14. The method was immunoSEQ multiplex PCR; TCRdb's version includes in-frame clones alone and lacks a portion of them. The sample carries 65,000 or so clones, around nine tenths recorded once. The material sequenced was blood, taken after dendritic cell vaccination. The V gene is TRBV7-2, the J gene TRBJ2-3; 11 nucleotides agree with TRBD2. This receptor was identified in a human donor with glioblastoma. In DNA form, the CDR3 reads TGTGCCAGCAGTCCCACCGTCCTAGCGGGGGGCCCGGATACGCAGTATTTT. As protein: CASSPTVLAGGPDTQYF.